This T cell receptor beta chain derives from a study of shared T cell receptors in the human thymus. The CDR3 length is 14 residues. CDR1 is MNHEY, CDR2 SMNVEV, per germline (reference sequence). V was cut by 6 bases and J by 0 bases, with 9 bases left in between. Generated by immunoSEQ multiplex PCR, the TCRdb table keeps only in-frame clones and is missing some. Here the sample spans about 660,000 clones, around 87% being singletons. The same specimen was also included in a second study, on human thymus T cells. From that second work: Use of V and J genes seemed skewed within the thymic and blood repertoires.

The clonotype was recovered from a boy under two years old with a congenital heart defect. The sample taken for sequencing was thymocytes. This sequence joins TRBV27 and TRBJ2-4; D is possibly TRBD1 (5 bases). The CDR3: CASRPREAKNIQYF. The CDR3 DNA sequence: TGTGCCAGCAGGCCCAGGGAAGCCAAAAACATTCAGTACTTC.